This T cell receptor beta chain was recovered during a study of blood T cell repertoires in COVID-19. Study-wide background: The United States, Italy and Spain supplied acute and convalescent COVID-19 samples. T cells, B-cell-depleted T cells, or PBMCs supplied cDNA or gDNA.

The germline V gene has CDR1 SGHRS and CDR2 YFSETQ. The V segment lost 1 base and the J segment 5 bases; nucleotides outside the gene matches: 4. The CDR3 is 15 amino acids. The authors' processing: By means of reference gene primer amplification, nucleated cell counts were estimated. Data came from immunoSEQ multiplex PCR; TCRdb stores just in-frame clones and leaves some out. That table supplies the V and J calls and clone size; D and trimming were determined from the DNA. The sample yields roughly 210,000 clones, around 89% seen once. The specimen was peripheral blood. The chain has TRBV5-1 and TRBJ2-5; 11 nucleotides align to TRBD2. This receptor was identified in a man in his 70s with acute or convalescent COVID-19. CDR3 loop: CASSLSSGRGETQYF. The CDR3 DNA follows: TGCGCCAGCAGCTTGAGTAGCGGGAGGGGTGAGACCCAGTACTTC. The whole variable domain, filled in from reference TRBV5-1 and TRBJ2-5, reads KAGVTQTPRYLIKTRGQQVTLSCSPISGHRSVSWYQQTPGQGLQFLFEYFSETQRNKGNFPGRFSGRQFSNSRSEMNVSTLELGDSALYLCASSLSSGRGETQYFGPGTRLLVL.